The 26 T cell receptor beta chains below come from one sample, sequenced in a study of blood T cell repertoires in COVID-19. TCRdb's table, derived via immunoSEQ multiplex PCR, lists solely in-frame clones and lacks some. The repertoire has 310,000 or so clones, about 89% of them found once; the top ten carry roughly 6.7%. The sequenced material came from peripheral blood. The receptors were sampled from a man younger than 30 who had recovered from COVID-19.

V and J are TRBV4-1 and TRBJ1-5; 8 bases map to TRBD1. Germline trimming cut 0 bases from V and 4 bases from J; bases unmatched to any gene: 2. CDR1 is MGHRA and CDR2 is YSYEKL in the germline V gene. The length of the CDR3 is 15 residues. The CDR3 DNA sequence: TGCGCCAGCAGCCAAGATTGGACAGGGAATCAGCCCCAGCATTTT. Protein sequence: CASSQDWTGNQPQHF.

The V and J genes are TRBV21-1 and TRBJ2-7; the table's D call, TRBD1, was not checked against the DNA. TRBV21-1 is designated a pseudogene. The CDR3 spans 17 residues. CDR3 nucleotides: TGTGCCAGCCGTGCCACGAAAAAACGGGACACCAACTACGAGCAGTACTTC. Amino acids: CASRATKKRDTNYEQYF.

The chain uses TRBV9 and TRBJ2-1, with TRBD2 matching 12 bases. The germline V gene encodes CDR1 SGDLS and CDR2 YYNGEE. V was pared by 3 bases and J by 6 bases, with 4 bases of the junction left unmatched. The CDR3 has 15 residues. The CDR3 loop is CASSAGLAGLNEQFF. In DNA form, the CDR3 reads TGTGCCAGCAGCGCAGGACTAGCGGGACTCAATGAGCAGTTCTTC.

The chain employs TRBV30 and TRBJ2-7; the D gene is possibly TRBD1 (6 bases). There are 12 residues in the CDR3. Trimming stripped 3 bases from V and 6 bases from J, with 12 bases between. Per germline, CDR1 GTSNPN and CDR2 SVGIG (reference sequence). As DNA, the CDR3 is TGTGCCTGGAGAAAACAGGGTGGCGAGCAGTACTTC. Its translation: CAWRKQGGEQYF.

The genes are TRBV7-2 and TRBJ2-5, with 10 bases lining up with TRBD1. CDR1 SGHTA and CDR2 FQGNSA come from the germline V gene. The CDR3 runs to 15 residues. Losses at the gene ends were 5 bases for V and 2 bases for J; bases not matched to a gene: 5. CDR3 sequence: CASSVRDRGQETQYF. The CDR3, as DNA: TGTGCCAGCAGCGTAAGGGACAGGGGTCAAGAGACCCAGTACTTC.

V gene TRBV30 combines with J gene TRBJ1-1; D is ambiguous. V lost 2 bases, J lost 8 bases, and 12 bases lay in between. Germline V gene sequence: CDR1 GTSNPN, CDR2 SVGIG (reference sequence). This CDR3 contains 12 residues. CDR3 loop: CAWSPSGVEAFF. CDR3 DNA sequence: TGTGCCTGGAGTCCCTCCGGGGTGGAAGCTTTCTTT. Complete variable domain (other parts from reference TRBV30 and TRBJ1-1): SQTIHQWPATLVQPVGSPLSLECTVEGTSNPNLYWYRQAAGRGLQLLFYSVGIGQISSEVPQNLSASRPQDRQFILSSKKLLLSDSGFYLCAWSPSGVEAFFGQGTRLTVV.

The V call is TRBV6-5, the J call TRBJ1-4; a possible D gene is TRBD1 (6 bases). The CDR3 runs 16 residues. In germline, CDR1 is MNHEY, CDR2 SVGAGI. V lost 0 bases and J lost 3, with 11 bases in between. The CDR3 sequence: CASSYSTGQPNEKLFF. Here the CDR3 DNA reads TGTGCCAGCAGTTACTCGACCGGACAGCCTAATGAAAAACTGTTTTTT.

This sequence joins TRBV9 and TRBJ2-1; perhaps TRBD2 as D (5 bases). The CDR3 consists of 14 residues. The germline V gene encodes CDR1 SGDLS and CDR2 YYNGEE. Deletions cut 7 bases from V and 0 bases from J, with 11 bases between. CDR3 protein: CASATGSSYNEQFF. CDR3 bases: TGTGCCAGCGCTACGGGGAGCTCCTACAATGAGCAGTTCTTC.

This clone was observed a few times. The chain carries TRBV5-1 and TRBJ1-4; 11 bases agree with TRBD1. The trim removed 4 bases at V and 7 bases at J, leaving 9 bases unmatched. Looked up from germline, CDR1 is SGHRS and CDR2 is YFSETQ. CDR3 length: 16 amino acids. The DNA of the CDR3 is TGCGCCAGCAGCACGGGGACAGGGGGTGGATTTGAAAAACTGTTTTTT. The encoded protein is CASSTGTGGGFEKLFF.

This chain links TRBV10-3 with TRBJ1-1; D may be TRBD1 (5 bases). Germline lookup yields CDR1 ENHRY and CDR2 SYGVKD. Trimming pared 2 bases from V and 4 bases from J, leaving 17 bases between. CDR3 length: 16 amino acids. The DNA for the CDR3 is TGTGCCATCAGTGAGACCCCAACCATACAGGTCACTGAAGCTTTCTTT. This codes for CAISETPTIQVTEAFF.

Written as DNA, the CDR3 is TGTGCCAGCAGGACGACAGGGGCGGGTGACACTGAAGCTTTCTTT. It specifies CASRTTGAGDTEAFF. The chain employs TRBV6-6 and TRBJ1-1, with TRBD1 matching over 8 bases. The ends lost 6 bases at V and 3 bases at J; junction bases unmatched: 9. The CDR3 is 15 residues long. Germline CDR1 and CDR2: MNHNY and SVGAGI (reference sequence).

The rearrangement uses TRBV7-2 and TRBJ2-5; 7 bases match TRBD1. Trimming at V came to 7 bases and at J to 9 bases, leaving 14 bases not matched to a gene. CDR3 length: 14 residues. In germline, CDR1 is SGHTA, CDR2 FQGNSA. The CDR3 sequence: CASKGLPTQGAQYF. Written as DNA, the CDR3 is TGTGCCAGCAAAGGACTGCCAACCCAGGGGGCCCAGTACTTC.

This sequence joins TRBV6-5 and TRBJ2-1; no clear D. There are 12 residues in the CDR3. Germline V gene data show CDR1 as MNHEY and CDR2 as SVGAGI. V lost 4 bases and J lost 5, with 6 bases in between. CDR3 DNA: TGTGCCAGCAGTTCCAATGACAATGAGCAGTTCTTC. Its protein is CASSSNDNEQFF.

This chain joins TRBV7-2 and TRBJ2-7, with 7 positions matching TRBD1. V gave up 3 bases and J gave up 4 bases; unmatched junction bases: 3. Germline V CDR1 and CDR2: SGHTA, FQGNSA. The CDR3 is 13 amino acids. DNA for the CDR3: TGTGCCAGCAGCTTCGGACAGGCGTACGAGCAGTACTTC. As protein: CASSFGQAYEQYF.

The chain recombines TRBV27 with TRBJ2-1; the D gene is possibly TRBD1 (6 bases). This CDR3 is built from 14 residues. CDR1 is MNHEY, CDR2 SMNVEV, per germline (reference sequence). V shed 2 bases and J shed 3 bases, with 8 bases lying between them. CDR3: CASSLQDSYNEQFF. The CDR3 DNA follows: TGTGCCAGCAGTTTACAGGACAGCTACAATGAGCAGTTCTTC.

CDR3 in DNA: TGTGCCAGCAGCCAACCGGGACAGACCAACTATGGCTACACCTTC. This codes for CASSQPGQTNYGYTF. The V gene is TRBV4-2, the J gene TRBJ1-2; 7 positions agree with TRBD1. The junction had 5 bases not matched to a gene; V was cut back by 2 bases and J by 2 bases. The CDR3 is 15 residues long. Germline assignment: CDR1 LGHNA and CDR2 YNFKEQ.

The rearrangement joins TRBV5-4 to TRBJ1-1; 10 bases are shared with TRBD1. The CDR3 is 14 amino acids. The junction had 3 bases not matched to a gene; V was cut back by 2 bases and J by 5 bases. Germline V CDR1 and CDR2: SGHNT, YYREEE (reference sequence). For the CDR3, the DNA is TGTGCCAGCAGCTTAGGGACAGGGGAAACTGAAGCTTTCTTT. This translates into CASSLGTGETEAFF.

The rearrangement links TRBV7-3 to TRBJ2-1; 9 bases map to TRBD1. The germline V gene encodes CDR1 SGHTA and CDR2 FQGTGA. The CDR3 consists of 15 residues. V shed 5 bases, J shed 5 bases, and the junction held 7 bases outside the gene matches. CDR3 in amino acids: CASSLSGTGNNEQFF. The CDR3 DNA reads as TGTGCCAGCAGCCTATCCGGGACAGGGAACAATGAGCAGTTCTTC.

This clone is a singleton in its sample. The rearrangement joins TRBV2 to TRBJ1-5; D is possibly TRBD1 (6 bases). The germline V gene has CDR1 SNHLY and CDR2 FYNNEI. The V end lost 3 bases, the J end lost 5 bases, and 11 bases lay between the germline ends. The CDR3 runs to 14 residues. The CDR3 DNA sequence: TGTGCCAGCAGTGATGAACAGGGAGATCAGCCCCAGCATTTT. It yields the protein CASSDEQGDQPQHF.

CDR3 nucleotides: TGTGCCAGCAGCCCAACTCAGGTGGATCCGCAAGAGACCCAGTACTTC. Amino acids: CASSPTQVDPQETQYF. The chain has TRBV7-9 and TRBJ2-5; D gene uncertain. The CDR3 spans 16 residues. Trimming stripped 5 bases from V and 2 bases from J, with 18 bases between. Germline CDR1 SEHNR, CDR2 FQNEAQ (reference sequence).

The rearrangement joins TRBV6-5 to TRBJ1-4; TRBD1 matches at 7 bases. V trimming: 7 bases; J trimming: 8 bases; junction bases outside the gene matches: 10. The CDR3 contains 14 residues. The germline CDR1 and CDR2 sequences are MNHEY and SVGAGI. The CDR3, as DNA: TGTGCCAGCAAAAGACAGGGATGGCAGGAAAAACTGTTTTTT. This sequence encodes CASKRQGWQEKLFF.

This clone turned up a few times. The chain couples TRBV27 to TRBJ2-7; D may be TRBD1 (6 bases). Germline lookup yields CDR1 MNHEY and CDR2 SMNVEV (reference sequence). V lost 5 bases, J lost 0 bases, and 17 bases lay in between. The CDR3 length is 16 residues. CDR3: CASSPQPQGISYEQYF. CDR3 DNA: TGTGCCAGCAGTCCCCAACCTCAGGGGATCTCCTACGAGCAGTACTTC.

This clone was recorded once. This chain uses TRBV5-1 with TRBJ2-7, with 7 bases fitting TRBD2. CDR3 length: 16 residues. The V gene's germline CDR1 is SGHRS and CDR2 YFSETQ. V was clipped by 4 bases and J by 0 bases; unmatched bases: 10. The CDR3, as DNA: TGCGCCAGCAGCCCCGGGCCGGGGGGTAGCTCCTACGAGCAGTACTTC. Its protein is CASSPGPGGSSYEQYF. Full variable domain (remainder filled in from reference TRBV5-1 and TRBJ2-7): KAGVTQTPRYLIKTRGQQVTLSCSPISGHRSVSWYQQTPGQGLQFLFEYFSETQRNKGNFPGRFSGRQFSNSRSEMNVSTLELGDSALYLCASSPGPGGSSYEQYFGPGTRLTVT.

CDR3 amino acids: CASSRQVTDTQYF. For the CDR3, the DNA is TGTGCCAGCAGCCGCCAGGTAACAGATACGCAGTATTTT. The rearrangement joins TRBV5-4 to TRBJ2-3; D is unclear. With 4 bases removed from V and 3 bases from J, the gap between germline ends came to 9 bases. This CDR3 contains 13 residues. Germline V lookup: CDR1 SGHNT, CDR2 YYREEE (reference sequence). Full variable domain (missing parts from reference TRBV5-4 and TRBJ2-3): ETGVTQSPTHLIKTRGQQVTLRCSSQSGHNTVSWYQQALGQGPQFIFQYYREEENGRGNFPPRFSGLQFPNYSSELNVNALELDDSALYLCASSRQVTDTQYFGPGTRLTVL.

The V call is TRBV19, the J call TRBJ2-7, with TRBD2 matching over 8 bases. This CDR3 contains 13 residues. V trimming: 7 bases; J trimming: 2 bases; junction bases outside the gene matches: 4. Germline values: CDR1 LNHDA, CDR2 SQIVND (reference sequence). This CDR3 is CASTHGGAYEQYF. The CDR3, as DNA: TGTGCCAGTACCCACGGGGGGGCCTACGAGCAGTACTTC.

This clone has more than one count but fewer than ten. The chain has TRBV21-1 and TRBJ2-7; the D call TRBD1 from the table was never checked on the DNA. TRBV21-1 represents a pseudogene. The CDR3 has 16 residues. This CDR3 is CASSKGYRQGAHEQYF. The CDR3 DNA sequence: TGTGCCAGCAGCAAAGGTTATCGACAGGGAGCCCACGAGCAGTACTTC.